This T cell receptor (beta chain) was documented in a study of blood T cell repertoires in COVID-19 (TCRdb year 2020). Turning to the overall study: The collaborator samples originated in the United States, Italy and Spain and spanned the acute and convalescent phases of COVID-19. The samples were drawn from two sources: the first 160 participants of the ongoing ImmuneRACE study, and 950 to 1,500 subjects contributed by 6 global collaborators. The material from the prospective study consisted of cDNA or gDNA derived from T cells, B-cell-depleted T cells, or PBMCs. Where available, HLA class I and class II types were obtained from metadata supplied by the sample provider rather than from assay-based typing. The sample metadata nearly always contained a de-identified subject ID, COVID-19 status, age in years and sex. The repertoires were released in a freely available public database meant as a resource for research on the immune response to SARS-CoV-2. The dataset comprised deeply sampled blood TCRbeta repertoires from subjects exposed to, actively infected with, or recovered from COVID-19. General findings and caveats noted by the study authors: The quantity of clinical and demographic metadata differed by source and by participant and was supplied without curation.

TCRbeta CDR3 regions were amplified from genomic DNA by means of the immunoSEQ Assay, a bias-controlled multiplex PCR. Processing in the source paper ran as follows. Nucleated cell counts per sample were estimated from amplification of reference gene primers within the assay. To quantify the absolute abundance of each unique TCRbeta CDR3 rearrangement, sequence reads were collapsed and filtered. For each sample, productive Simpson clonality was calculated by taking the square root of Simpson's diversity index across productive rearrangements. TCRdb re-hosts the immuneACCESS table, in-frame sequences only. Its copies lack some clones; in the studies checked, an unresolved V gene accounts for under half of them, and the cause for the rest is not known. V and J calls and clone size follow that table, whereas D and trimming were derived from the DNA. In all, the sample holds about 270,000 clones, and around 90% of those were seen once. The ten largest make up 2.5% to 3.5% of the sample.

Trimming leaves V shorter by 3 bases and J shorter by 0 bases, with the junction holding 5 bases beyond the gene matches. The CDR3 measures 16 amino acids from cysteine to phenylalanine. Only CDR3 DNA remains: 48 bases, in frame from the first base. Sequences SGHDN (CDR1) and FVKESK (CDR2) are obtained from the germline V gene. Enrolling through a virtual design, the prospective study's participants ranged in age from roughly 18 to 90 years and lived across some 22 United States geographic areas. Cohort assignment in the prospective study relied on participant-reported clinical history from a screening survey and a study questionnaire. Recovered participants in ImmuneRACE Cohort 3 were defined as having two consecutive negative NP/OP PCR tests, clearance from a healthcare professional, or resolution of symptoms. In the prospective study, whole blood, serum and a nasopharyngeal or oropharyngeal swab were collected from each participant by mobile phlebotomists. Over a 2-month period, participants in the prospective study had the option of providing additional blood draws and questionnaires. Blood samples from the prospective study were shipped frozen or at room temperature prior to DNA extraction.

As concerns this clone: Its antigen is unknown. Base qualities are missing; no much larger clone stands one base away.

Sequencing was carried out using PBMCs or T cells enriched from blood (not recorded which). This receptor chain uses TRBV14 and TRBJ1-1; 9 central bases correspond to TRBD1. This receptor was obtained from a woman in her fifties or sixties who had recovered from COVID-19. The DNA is TGTGCCAGCAGCCACGACAGGGGGAATCTGAACACTGAAGCTTTCTTT. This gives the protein CASSHDRGNLNTEAFF.